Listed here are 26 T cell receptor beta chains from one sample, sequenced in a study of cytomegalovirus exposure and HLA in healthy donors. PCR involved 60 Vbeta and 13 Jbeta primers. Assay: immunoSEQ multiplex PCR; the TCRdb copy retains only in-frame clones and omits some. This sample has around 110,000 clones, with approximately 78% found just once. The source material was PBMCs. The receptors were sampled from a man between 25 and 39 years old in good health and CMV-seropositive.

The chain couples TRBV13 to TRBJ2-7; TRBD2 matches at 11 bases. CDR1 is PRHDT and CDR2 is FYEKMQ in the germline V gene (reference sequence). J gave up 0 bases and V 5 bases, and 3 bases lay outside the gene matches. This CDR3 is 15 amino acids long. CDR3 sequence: CASSNGLAGSYEQYF. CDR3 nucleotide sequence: TGTGCCAGCAGCAACGGACTAGCGGGCTCCTACGAGCAGTACTTC.

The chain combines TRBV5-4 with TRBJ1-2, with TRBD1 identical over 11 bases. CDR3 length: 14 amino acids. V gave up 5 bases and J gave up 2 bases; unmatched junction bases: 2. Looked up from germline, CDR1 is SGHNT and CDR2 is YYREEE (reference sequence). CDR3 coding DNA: TGTGCCAGCAGTTGGGACAGGGGGAACTATGGCTACACCTTC. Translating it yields CASSWDRGNYGYTF.

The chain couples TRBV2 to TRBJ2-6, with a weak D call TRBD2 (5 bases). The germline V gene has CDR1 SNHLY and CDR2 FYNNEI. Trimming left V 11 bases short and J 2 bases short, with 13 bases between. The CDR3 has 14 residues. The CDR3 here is CASREPAGANVLTF. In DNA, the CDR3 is TGTGCCTCCCGGGAACCCGCTGGGGCCAACGTCCTGACTTTC.

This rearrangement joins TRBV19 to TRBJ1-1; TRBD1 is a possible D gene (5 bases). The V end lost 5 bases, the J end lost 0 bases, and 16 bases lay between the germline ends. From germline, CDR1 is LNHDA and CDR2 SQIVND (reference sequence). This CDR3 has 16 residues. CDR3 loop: CASSLRGAGLNTEAFF. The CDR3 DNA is TGTGCCAGTAGTCTGAGGGGCGCGGGGTTGAACACTGAAGCTTTCTTT. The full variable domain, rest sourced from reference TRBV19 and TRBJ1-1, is DGGITQSPKYLFRKEGQNVTLSCEQNLNHDAMYWYRQDPGQGLRLIYYSQIVNDFQKGDIAEGYSVSREKKESFPLTVTSAQKNPTAFYLCASSLRGAGLNTEAFFGQGTRLTVV.

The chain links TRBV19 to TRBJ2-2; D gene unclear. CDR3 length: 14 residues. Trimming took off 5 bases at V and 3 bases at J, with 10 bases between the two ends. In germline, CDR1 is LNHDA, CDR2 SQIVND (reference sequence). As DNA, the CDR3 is TGTGCCAGTAGTGCCGGGTCTTACACCGGGGAGCTGTTTTTT. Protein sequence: CASSAGSYTGELFF.

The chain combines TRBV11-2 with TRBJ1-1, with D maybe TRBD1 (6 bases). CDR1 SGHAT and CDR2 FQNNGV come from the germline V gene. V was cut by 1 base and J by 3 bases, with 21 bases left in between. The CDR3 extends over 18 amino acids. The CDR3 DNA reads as TGTGCCAGCAGCTTAGTGGGGGGGTGGGGGGCGCTGGACACTGAAGCTTTCTTT. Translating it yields CASSLVGGWGALDTEAFF.

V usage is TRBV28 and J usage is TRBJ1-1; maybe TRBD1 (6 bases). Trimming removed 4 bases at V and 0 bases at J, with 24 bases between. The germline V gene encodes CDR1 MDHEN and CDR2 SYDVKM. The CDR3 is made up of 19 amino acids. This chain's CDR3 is CASSSPLGGATRMNTEAFF. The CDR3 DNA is TGTGCCAGCAGTTCCCCCCTCGGGGGGGCGACCCGAATGAACACTGAAGCTTTCTTT.

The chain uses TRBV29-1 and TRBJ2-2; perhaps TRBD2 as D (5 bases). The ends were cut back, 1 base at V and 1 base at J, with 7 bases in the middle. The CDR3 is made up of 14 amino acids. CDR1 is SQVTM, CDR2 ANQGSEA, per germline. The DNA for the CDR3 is TGCAGCGTTGAAGCTAGCTTGAACACCGGGGAGCTGTTTTTT. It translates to CSVEASLNTGELFF.

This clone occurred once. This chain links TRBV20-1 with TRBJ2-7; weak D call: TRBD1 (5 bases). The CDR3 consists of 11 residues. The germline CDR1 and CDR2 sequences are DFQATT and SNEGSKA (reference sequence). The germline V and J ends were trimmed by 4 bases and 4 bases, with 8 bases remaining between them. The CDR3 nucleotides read TGCAGTGCTACGGACACTTACGAGCAGTACTTC. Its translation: CSATDTYEQYF.

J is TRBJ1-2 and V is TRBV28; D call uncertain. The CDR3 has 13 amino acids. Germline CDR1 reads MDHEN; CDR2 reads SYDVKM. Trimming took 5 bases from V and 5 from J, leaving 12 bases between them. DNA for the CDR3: TGTGCCAGCAGTCTCGGACGGGAATATGGCTACACCTTC. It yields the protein CASSLGREYGYTF.

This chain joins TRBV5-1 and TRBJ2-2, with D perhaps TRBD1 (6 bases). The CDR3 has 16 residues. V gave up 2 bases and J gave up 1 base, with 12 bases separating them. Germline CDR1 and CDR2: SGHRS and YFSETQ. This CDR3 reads CASSFPGALNTGELFF. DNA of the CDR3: TGCGCCAGCAGCTTCCCAGGGGCCCTGAACACCGGGGAGCTGTTTTTT.

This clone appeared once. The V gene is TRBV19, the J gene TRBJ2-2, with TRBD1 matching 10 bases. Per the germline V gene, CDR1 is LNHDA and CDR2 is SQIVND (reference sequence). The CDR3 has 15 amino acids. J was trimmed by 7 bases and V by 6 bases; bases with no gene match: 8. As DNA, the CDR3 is TGTGCCAGTAGAGCGGGACAGGGGAGCGTCGGGGAGCTGTTTTTT. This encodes CASRAGQGSVGELFF. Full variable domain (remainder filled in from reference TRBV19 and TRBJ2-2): DGGITQSPKYLFRKEGQNVTLSCEQNLNHDAMYWYRQDPGQGLRLIYYSQIVNDFQKGDIAEGYSVSREKKESFPLTVTSAQKNPTAFYLCASRAGQGSVGELFFGEGSRLTVL.

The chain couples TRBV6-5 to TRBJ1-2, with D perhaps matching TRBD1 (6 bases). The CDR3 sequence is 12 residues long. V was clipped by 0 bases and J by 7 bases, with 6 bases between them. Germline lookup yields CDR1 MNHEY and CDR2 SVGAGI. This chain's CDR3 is CASSYSGGGYTF. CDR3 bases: TGTGCCAGCAGTTACTCAGGGGGTGGCTACACCTTC.

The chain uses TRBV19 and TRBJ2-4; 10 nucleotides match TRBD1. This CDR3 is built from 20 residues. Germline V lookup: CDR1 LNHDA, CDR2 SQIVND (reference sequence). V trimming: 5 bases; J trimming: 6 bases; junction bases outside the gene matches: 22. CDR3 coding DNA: TGTGCCAGTAGTGACTCCGTATGGGAGACAGGGGGCTGGAAGGGAAACATTCAGTACTTC. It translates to CASSDSVWETGGWKGNIQYF.

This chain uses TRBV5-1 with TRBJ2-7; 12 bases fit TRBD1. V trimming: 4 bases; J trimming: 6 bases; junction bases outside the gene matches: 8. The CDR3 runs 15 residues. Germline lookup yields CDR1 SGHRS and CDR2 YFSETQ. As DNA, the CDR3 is TGCGCCAGCAGCCTGACAGGGACAGGGGGCGGCGAGCAGTACGTC. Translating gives CASSLTGTGGGEQYV.

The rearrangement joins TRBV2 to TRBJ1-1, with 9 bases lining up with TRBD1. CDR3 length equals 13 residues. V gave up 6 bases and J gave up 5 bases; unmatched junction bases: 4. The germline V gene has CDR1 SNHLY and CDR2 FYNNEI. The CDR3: CASRDRGRTEAFF. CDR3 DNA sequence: TGTGCCAGCAGGGACAGGGGCCGAACTGAAGCTTTCTTT.

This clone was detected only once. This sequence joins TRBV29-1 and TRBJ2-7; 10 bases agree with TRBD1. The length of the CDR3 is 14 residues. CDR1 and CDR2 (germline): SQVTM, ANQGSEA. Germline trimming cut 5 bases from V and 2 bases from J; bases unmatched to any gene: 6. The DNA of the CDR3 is TGCAGCGTTCGTCCCGGGACAGGGGCCTACGAGCAGTACTTC. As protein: CSVRPGTGAYEQYF.

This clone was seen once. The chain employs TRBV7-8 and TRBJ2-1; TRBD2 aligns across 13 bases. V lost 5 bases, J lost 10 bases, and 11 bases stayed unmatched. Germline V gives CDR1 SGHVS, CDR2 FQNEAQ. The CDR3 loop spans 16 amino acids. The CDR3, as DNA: TGTGCCAGCAGCCCCAGGACTAGCGGGGGTCCTAGGGAGCAGTTCTTC. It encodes CASSPRTSGGPREQFF. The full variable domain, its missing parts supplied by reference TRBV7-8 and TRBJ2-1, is GAGVSQSPRYKVAKRGQDVALRCDPISGHVSLFWYQQALGQGPEFLTYFQNEAQLDKSGLPSDRFFAERPEGSVSTLKIQRTQQEDSAVYLCASSPRTSGGPREQFFGPGTRLTVL.

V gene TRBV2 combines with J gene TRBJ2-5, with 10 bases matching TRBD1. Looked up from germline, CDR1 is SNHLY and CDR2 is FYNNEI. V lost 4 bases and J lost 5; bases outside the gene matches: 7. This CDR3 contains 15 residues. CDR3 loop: CASSGETGGFETQYF. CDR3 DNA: TGTGCCAGCAGTGGGGAGACAGGGGGCTTTGAGACCCAGTACTTC.

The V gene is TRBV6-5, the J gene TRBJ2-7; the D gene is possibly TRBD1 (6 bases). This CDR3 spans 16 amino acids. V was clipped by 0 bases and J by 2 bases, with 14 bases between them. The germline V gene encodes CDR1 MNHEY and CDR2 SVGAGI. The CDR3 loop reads CASSYSNPGVTYEQYF. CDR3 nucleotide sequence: TGTGCCAGCAGTTACTCGAACCCAGGGGTCACCTACGAGCAGTACTTC.

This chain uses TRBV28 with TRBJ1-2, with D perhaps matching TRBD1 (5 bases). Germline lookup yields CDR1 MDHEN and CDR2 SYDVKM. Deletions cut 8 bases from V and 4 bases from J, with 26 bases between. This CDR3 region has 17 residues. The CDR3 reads CASHTHRNTGLVYGYTF. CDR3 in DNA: TGTGCCAGCCATACACACCGGAATACAGGCTTGGTCTATGGCTACACCTTC.

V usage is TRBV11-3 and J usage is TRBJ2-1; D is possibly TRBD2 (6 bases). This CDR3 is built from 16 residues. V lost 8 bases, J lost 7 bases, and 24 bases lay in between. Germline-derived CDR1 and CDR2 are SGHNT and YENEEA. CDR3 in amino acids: CASLYNAGTTRNEQFF. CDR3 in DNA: TGTGCCAGCCTCTATAATGCGGGAACTACAAGGAATGAGCAGTTCTTC.

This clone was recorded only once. This CDR3 reads CASTIAINQPQHF. The CDR3 coding sequence is TGTGCCAGCACTATAGCGATCAATCAGCCCCAGCATTTT. The rearrangement uses TRBV6-6 and TRBJ1-5; D remains ambiguous. From germline, CDR1 is MNHNY and CDR2 SVGAGI (reference sequence). The CDR3 totals 13 residues. V shed 7 bases and J shed 3 bases, with 10 bases lying between them.

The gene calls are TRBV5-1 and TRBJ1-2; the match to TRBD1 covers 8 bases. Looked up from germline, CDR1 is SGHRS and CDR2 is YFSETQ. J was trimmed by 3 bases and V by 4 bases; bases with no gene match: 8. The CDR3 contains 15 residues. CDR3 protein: CASSPEGQAYYGYTF. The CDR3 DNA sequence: TGCGCCAGCAGCCCGGAGGGACAGGCATACTATGGCTACACCTTC.

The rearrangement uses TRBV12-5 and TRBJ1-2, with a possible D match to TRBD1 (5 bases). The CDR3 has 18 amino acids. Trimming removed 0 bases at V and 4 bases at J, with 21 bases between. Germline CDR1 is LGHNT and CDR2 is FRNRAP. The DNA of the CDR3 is TGTGCTAGTGGTTTGGTACAGGACGGAGTGCTTACTCCCTATGGCTACACCTTC. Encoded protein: CASGLVQDGVLTPYGYTF.

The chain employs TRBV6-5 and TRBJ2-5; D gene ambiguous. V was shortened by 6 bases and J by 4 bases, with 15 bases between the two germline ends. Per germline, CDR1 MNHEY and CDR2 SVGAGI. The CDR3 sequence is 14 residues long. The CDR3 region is CASRLATPAETQYF. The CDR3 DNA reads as TGTGCCAGCAGATTAGCTACACCTGCAGAGACCCAGTACTTC.